This TCR beta chain was retrieved from a study of tumor and adjacent non-tumor tissue in lung cancer. The template was RNA from unsorted bulk tissue. The normal lung tissue was taken more than 3 cm from the tumor edge. Newly diagnosed lung cancer patients had thoracic surgery in China, August–late 2014, without prior chemotherapy. TCRbeta libraries were built with three rounds of nested PCR, modified from ARM-PCR. TCRdb reprocessed the multiplex PCR reads with MiXCR, giving one entry per CDR3 protein. The sample has about 80,000 distinct CDR3 sequences; approximately 80% are singletons. To note about this clonotype: Its antigen is unknown. An end of the junction differs from the germline gene, which may be a read error.

General study points: TCR diversity was significantly greater in tumor than normal lung tissue.

CDR1 and CDR2 from the germline V gene are DFQATT and SNEGSKA (reference sequence). CDR3 length: 12 amino acids. Sequencing was done on a sample of distant non-tumor lung tissue. This clonotype was sampled from a man aged 55-75 years with non-small cell lung cancer. The chain has TRBV20-1 and TRBJ2-7, with D uncertain. The CDR3 nucleotides are TGCAGTGCTAGTGCGGTCACCTACGAACATTGCTTC. This encodes CSASAVTYEHCF.